The 6 T cell receptor beta chains reported below all come from one sample, sequenced in a study of CD8 T cells in Susac syndrome. Random hexamers served to reverse transcribe roughly 0.5 to 1 ug RNA. Using its own MiXCR run on the immunoSEQ multiplex PCR reads, TCRdb lists one record per CDR3 protein. The sample records about 200,000 distinct CDR3 sequences, 95% being singletons. Material for sequencing was CD4+ T cells from PBMCs. The origin of the receptors is a human donor in good health.

The chain employs TRBV5-1 and TRBJ2-6; D might be TRBD2 (5 bases). The CDR3 is 14 amino acids. Trimming removed 6 bases at V and 2 bases at J, with 9 bases between. Per the germline V gene, CDR1 is SGHRS and CDR2 is YFSETQ. The CDR3 sequence: CASTAETGANVLTF. CDR3 DNA sequence: TGCGCCAGCACAGCGGAGACTGGGGCCAACGTCCTGACTTTC.

This chain uses TRBV19 with TRBJ2-3; TRBD2 matches 12 bases. CDR1 is LNHDA, CDR2 SQIVND, per germline (reference sequence). The CDR3 is 15 amino acids. With V trimmed by 6 bases and J by 8 bases, 9 bases remained unmatched. CDR3 DNA: TGTGCCAGTAGGACGACTAGCGGGGGAGCAATTACGCAGTATTTT. This gives the protein CASRTTSGGAITQYF.

The chain recombines TRBV29-1 with TRBJ1-1; D uncertain. The CDR3 has 13 amino acids. The ends were cut back, 6 bases at V and 5 bases at J, with 16 bases in the middle. Per the germline V gene, CDR1 is SQVTM and CDR2 is ANQGSEA. The CDR3 here is CSVGRRLVTEAFF. Written as DNA, the CDR3 is TGCAGCGTGGGCCGTAGGTTAGTGACTGAAGCTTTCTTT.

V is TRBV20-1 and J is TRBJ1-1; D is undetermined. The CDR3 sequence is 14 residues long. The V end was cut by 1 base, the J end by 4 bases, with 13 bases between. Germline assignment: CDR1 DFQATT and CDR2 SNEGSKA (reference sequence). The CDR3 region has the DNA TGCAGTGCTAGAGGAGGGAGAGGTGGCACTGAAGCTTTCTTT. This codes for CSARGGRGGTEAFF.

The CDR3 nucleotides are TGTGCCAGCAGCAGCCCAAACAGTGAAAAACTGTTTTTT. As protein: CASSSPNSEKLFF. V gene TRBV6-5 combines with J gene TRBJ1-4; D unclear. Germline CDR1 is MNHEY and CDR2 is SVGAGI. The CDR3 consists of 13 residues. Trimming removed 6 bases from V and 7 bases from J, with 12 bases in between.

The rearrangement uses TRBV18 and TRBJ2-1, with D hard to call. From germline, CDR1 is KGHSH and CDR2 LQKENI. The CDR3 is 12 amino acids. The V end was cut by 5 bases, the J end by 4 bases, with 6 bases between. CDR3 amino acids: CASSGGYNEQFF. The CDR3 bases are TGTGCCAGCTCAGGCGGATACAATGAGCAGTTCTTC. Drawing the rest from reference TRBV18 and TRBJ2-1, the complete variable domain is NAGVMQNPRHLVRRRGQEARLRCSPMKGHSHVYWYRQLPEEGLKFMVYLQKENIIDESGMPKERFSAEFPKEGPSILRIQQVVRGDSAAYFCASSGGYNEQFFGPGTRLTVL.